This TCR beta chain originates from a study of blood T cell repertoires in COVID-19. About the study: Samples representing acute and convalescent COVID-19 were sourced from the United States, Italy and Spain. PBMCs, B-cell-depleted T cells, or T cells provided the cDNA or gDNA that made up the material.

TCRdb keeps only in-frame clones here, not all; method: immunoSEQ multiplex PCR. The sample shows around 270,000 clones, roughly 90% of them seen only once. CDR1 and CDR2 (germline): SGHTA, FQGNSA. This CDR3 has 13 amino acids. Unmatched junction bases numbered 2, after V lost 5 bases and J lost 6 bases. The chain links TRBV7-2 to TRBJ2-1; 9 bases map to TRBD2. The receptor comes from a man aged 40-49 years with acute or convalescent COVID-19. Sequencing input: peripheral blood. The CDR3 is CASSVREGNEQFF. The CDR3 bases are TGTGCCAGCAGCGTGCGGGAGGGCAATGAGCAGTTCTTC.